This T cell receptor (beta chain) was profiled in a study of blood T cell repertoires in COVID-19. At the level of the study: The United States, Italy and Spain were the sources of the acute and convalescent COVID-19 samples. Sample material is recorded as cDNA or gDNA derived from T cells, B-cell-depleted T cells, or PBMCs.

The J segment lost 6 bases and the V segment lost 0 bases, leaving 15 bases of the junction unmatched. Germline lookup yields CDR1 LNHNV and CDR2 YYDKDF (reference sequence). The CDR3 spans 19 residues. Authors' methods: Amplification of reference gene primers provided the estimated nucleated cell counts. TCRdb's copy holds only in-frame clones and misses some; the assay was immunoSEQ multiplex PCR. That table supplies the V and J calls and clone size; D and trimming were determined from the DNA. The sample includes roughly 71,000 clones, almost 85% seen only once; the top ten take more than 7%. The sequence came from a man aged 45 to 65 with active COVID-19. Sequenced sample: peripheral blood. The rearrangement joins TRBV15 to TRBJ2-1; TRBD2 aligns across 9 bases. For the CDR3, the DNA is TGTGCCACCAGCAGAGATTTATTTCGACGGCTAGCGGGGCGCAATGAGCAGTTCTTC. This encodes CATSRDLFRRLAGRNEQFF.